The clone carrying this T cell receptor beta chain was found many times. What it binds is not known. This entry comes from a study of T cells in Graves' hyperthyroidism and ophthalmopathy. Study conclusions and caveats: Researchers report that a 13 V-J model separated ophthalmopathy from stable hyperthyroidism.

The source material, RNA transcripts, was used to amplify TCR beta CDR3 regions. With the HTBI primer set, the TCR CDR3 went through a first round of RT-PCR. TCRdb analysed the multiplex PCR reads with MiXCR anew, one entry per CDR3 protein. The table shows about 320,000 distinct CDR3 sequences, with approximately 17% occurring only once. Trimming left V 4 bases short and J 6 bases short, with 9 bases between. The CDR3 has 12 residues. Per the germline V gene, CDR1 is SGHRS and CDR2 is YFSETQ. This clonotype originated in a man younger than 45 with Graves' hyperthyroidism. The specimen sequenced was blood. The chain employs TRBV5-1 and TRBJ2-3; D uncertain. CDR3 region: CASSTSLDTQYF. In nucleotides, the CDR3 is TGCGCCAGCAGCACTTCCCTGGATACGCAGTATTTT.